This T cell receptor beta chain stems from a study of blood T cell repertoires in COVID-19. Study overall: Donors in the United States, Italy and Spain gave samples during acute or convalescent COVID-19. PBMCs, B-cell-depleted T cells, or T cells were the source of the cDNA or gDNA that made up the material.

In the authors' methods: Scientists estimated how many nucleated cells there were by amplifying reference gene primers. Clones were read by immunoSEQ multiplex PCR, and TCRdb kept only the in-frame ones, dropping some. The D gene and trimming were derived from the DNA, and the V and J assignments and clone size from that table. Of around 240,000 clones in the sample, roughly 81% were seen once. Sequencing was done on a sample of peripheral blood. The source of this sequence is a man in his forties or fifties with acute or convalescent COVID-19.

CDR3 sequence: CASSPAGLLNTEAFF. The CDR3 DNA reads TGTGCCAGCAGCCCAGCGGGACTGCTAAACACTGAAGCTTTCTTT. The chain combines TRBV4-2 with TRBJ1-1; a possible D gene is TRBD1 (5 bases). V lost 4 bases to trimming and J lost 2 bases, with 14 bases between them. Germline V gene sequence: CDR1 LGHNA, CDR2 YNFKEQ. This CDR3 is 15 amino acids long.